The 15 T cell receptor beta chains below all came from one sample that was sequenced in a study of molecular identifiers for immune sequencing clone quantification. Via MiXCR, TCRdb re-called the PCR reads, giving one row per CDR3 protein. Of about 63,000 distinct CDR3 sequences listed, 19% are singletons. Sequenced input: naive CD8+ T cells from blood, with Jurkat cell RNA spiked in. The sample's subset: FACS-sorted CD8+CD4-CCR7+CD45RA+ naive T cells. The receptors stem from a human donor in good health. Some libraries in this study had Jurkat cell RNA spiked in.

This clonotype showed up just a few times. One end of the junction fails to match germline, which may point to a read error. The chain links TRBV12-3 or TRBV12-4 to TRBJ2-1, with TRBD2 identical over 12 bases. CDR3 length: 16 residues. The CDR3 bases are TGTGCCAGCAATTCCTGGACTAGCGGGAAGTACAATGAGAAGTTCTTC. It is translated as CASNSWTSGKYNEKFF.

This clonotype has a handful of counts. The chain has TRBV15 and TRBJ2-1; 10 bases map to TRBD2. J gave up 0 bases and V 6 bases, and 14 bases lay outside the gene matches. This CDR3 has 19 amino acids. Germline values: CDR1 LNHNV, CDR2 YYDKDF (reference sequence). Written as DNA, the CDR3 is TGTGCCACCAGGGGGACTAGCGATACACCCAGGAGCTCCTACAATGAGCAGTTCTTC. It specifies CATRGTSDTPRSSYNEQFF.

This clonotype was seen only a few times. The chain has TRBV5-6 and TRBJ1-1; D may be TRBD1 (5 bases). The V gene lost 0 bases and the J gene lost 0 bases, with 9 bases spanning the gap. Germline V gene lookup returns CDR1 SGHDT and CDR2 YYEEEE. CDR3 length equals 15 residues. The CDR3 region is CASSLAGGMNTEAFF. The DNA of the CDR3 is TGTGCCAGCAGCTTGGCCGGGGGTATGAACACTGAAGCTTTCTTT.

This clonotype has ten or more counts. The chain has TRBV7-8 and TRBJ1-4; D is uncertain. Trimming took 2 bases from V and 0 from J, leaving 7 bases between them. This CDR3 comprises 15 residues. The germline gives CDR1 SGHVS, CDR2 FQNEAQ. CDR3 coding DNA: TGTGCCAGCAGCTTAACGCAAACAACTAATGAAAAACTGTTTTTT. This encodes CASSLTQTTNEKLFF.

With regard to this clonotype: The junction departs from germline at one end; a sequencing error may be responsible. This chain links TRBV5-1 with TRBJ2-3; 12 bases are a match to TRBD2. CDR1 SGHRS and CDR2 YFSETQ come from the germline V gene. The CDR3 is 17 residues long. CDR3 nucleotide sequence: TGCGCCGGCAGCTTGGGGCTAGCGGGAGGGCCTCAAGATACGCAGTATTTT. Protein: CAGSLGLAGGPQDTQYF.

In this sample, this clonotype turned up many times. The chain employs TRBV29-1 and TRBJ2-7; no firm D call. This CDR3 is built from 10 residues. V was pared by 6 bases and J by 5 bases, with 8 bases between. CDR1 is SQVTM and CDR2 is ANQGSEA in the germline V gene. The CDR3 DNA sequence: TGCAGCGTGACGATAGACGAGCAGTACTTC. Protein sequence: CSVTIDEQYF.

Ten or more counts support this clonotype. The V call is TRBV6-6, the J call TRBJ1-2, with D possibly matching TRBD1 (5 bases). This CDR3 region has 14 residues. The germline V and J ends were trimmed by 4 bases and 2 bases, with 11 bases remaining between them. From germline, CDR1 is MNHNY and CDR2 SVGAGI (reference sequence). CDR3 bases: TGTGCCAGCAGTTCGGGGGGAATGAACTATGGCTACACCTTC. The encoded protein is CASSSGGMNYGYTF.

A word on this clonotype: This could be a read error, since a much larger clone is one nucleotide away. The V and J genes are TRBV19 and TRBJ1-1; 7 bases map to TRBD1. Germline V lookup: CDR1 LNHDA, CDR2 SQIVND (reference sequence). There are 14 residues in the CDR3. In nucleotides, the CDR3 is TGTGCCGGTAGTATAGCAGGGGGAGGTACTGAAGCTTTCTTT. Its translation is CAGSIAGGGTEAFF.

This clonotype has ten or more counts. CDR3 bases: TGTGCCAGCAGTGAATTTTACGGACAGGGCTTCGCCAACGTCCTGACTTTC. Amino acids: CASSEFYGQGFANVLTF. The chain joins TRBV2 to TRBJ2-6, with 8 bases that match TRBD1. V was pared by 2 bases and J by 7 bases, with 10 bases of the junction left unmatched. The CDR3 contains 17 residues. Germline V gene data show CDR1 as SNHLY and CDR2 as FYNNEI. Complete variable domain (other parts from reference TRBV2 and TRBJ2-6): EPEVTQTPSHQVTQMGQEVILRCVPISNHLYFYWYRQILGQKVEFLVSFYNNEISEKSEIFDDQFSVERPDGSNFTLKIRSTKLEDSAMYFCASSEFYGQGFANVLTFGAGSRLTVL.

Concerning this clonotype itself: Being one base from a much bigger clone, this may be a read error. The chain recombines TRBV7-8 with TRBJ1-5; possibly TRBD1 for D (6 bases). Trimming removed 1 base from V and 4 bases from J, with 17 bases in between. The CDR3 runs to 17 residues. The germline gives CDR1 SGHVS, CDR2 FQNEAQ. Written as DNA, the CDR3 is TGTGCCAGCAGCTTAGGTACAGGGCAAGGTACAAATCAGCCCCAGCATTTT. Protein: CASSLGTGQGTNQPQHF.

This clonotype occurred many times. This sequence joins TRBV2 and TRBJ2-7; D not resolved. The CDR3 spans 14 residues. Trimming shortened V by 7 bases and J by 4 bases, and 17 bases separated the two germline ends. The germline gives CDR1 SNHLY, CDR2 FYNNEI. Written as DNA, the CDR3 is TGTGCCAGCACCCTAAGGGCAGTACCTTACGAGCAGTACTTC. It codes for CASTLRAVPYEQYF.

For this clonotype: Germline and junction disagree at one end, which may indicate a read error. The J gene is TRBJ2-7, the V gene TRBV7-8; 13 bases align to TRBD2. CDR1 and CDR2 from the germline V gene are SGHVS and FQNEAQ. This CDR3 contains 15 residues. The CDR3 protein is CVSSSGLAGIYEQYF. DNA for the CDR3: TGTGTCAGCAGCTCGGGACTAGCGGGGATCTACGAGCAGTACTTC.

In this sample, this clonotype turned up a few times. A much more abundant neighbour one base away suggests this may be a read error. The chain joins TRBV28 to TRBJ2-3; TRBD2 matches 9 bases. Germline lookup yields CDR1 MDHEN and CDR2 SYDVKM. The CDR3 contains 16 residues. DNA for the CDR3: TGTGCCAGCAGTTCGATAGCGGGAGCCCCGGTAGATACGCGGTATTTT. Its translation: CASSSIAGAPVDTRYF.

This clonotype occurred many times. The V call is TRBV4-1, the J call TRBJ2-5, with 11 bases matching TRBD2. The germline V gene has CDR1 MGHRA and CDR2 YSYEKL. V lost 1 base to trimming and J lost 3 bases; unmatched junction nucleotides: 10. The CDR3 has 18 amino acids. CDR3 residues: CASSQGSLAGGWEETQYF. The CDR3 DNA is TGCGCCAGCAGCCAAGGATCCCTAGCGGGGGGCTGGGAAGAGACCCAGTACTTC.

This clonotype was seen only a few times. The chain recombines TRBV9 with TRBJ2-1; tentatively, D is TRBD1 or TRBD2 (6 bases each). V lost 3 bases and J 5 bases, leaving 24 bases between the germline ends. The CDR3 has 18 amino acids. Germline CDR1 SGDLS, CDR2 YYNGEE. As DNA, the CDR3 is TGTGCCAGCAGCGCCCTGCCAGGGGACTTCTCTTGGGACAATGAGCAGTTCTTC. It translates to CASSALPGDFSWDNEQFF. Full variable domain (rest looked up from reference TRBV9 and TRBJ2-1): DSGVTQTPKHLITATGQRVTLRCSPRSGDLSVYWYQQSLDQGLQFLIQYYNGEERAKGNILERFSAQQFPDLHSELNLSSLELGDSALYFCASSALPGDFSWDNEQFFGPGTRLTVL.